Described below is a single T cell receptor (beta chain) sequence and its context. No antigen is known for it. Base qualities are not recorded, but no much larger clone differs from it by a single base. The germline V gene (reference sequence) sets CDR1 to PRHDT and CDR2 to FYEKMQ. There are 15 amino acids in the CDR3, from cysteine to phenylalanine inclusive. The kept DNA is CDR3 alone, 45 bases in frame from the first base. V lost 5 bases and J lost 2 bases; the stretch between them is 13 bases long. The donors were included in the validation cohort of approximately 130 subjects, a group kept apart from the roughly 730-subject first cohort. The data belong to a study of cytomegalovirus exposure and HLA in healthy donors listed by TCRdb under 2017. Turning to the overall study: A later analysis indicated that the 130 or so validation repertoires were generated on the platform also employed for the 700 or so repertoires of the first cohort. The study aimed to test whether signatures of past pathogen exposure could be identified by cataloging public T cell receptors. Besides the first cohort of 666 subjects, a separate validation cohort made up of some 110 different subjects was used. To predict cytomegalovirus infection status, the study combined high-throughput TCR immunosequencing, statistical association of individual TCRs with disease status, and machine learning.

Summary of the overall study and its limitations: Most TCR sequences were seen in very few donors, while some public TCRs were found in many individuals. A later analysis had no HLA typing for the validation cohort, so co-occurrence there was scored across all 110 or so repertoires. In vitro tests confirmed that a few of the cytomegalovirus-associated TCR beta chains recognize cytomegalovirus antigens. Of the cluster scores, around 95% were above 0 in a later analysis, which found that TCRs clustered in the first cohort also tended to co-occur in the 120 or so validation repertoires. The classifier was reported to diagnose cytomegalovirus status with high specificity and sensitivity in both the original and validation cohorts. According to the authors, the approach could potentially be generalized to other disease states and immunological phenotypes. The study gave a list of about 170 TCR beta chains associated with cytomegalovirus.

Library prep was done by the immunoSEQ multiplex PCR assay. As for how the authors treated the data: To diagnose cytomegalovirus status from the catalog of TCR beta chain sequences, a statistical classification framework was built. Not all clones reach the TCRdb copy of this immuneACCESS table, which keeps in-frame sequences only. Checked studies attribute under half of the gap to unresolved V genes and leave the rest unexplained. From that table come the V and J calls and clone size; the DNA was used to work out D and trimming. This sample has about 73,000 clones in its table, and approximately 95% of those were observed once. Approximately 3.3% of the sample rests with the top ten.

Sequencing used PBMCs. The chain uses TRBV13 and TRBJ2-1; the D gene is perhaps TRBD2, on 6 matching bases. The clonotype originates from a man between 18 and 35 years old in good health and CMV-seronegative. CDR3 protein: CASSTRGPTYNEQFF. The bases are TGTGCCAGCAGCACGCGGGGCCCAACCTACAATGAGCAGTTCTTC.